Following are 11 T cell receptor beta chains from one sample sequenced in a study of T cells in Graves' hyperthyroidism and ophthalmopathy. Amplification of TCR beta CDR3 regions used RNA as the template. The TCR CDR3 was amplified in a first-round RT-PCR using the HTBI primer set. TCRdb re-analysed the multiplex PCR reads in MiXCR, keeping a single row per CDR3 protein. Here the sample spans hundreds of thousands of distinct CDR3 sequences, roughly 32% being singletons. Source material: blood. The origin of the receptors is a woman between 40 and 55 years old with Graves' hyperthyroidism.

V is TRBV19 and J is TRBJ2-2; perhaps TRBD1 as D (5 bases). In germline, CDR1 is LNHDA, CDR2 SQIVND (reference sequence). The CDR3 sequence is 15 residues long. Trimming removed 6 bases from V and 4 bases from J, with 15 bases in between. The CDR3 DNA sequence: TGTGCCAGTAGCGACAGCCCTTTCCTCACCGGGGAGCTGTTTTTT. Translating gives CASSDSPFLTGELFF.

Many counts were recorded for this clonotype. J is TRBJ2-5 and V is TRBV9, with D tentatively TRBD2 (6 bases). This CDR3 has 13 residues. Germline V lookup: CDR1 SGDLS, CDR2 YYNGEE. V was cut by 0 bases and J by 8 bases, with 11 bases left in between. The CDR3 region is CASSVDGGATQYF. The DNA of the CDR3 is TGTGCCAGCAGCGTAGACGGAGGGGCCACCCAGTACTTC.

As regards this clonotype: One end of the junction does not line up with germline, which may come from a read error. The rearrangement joins TRBV7-3 to TRBJ1-6, with D perhaps matching TRBD1 (5 bases). CDR1 is SGHTA and CDR2 is FQGTGA in the germline V gene. The CDR3 runs 16 residues. In nucleotides, the CDR3 is TGCGCCAGCAGCCACCCATCCGGGACTGCCTATTCACCCCTCCACTTT. Protein sequence: CASSHPSGTAYSPLHF.

V is TRBV7-9 and J is TRBJ2-5, with a tentative D call TRBD1 (6 bases). V was trimmed by 5 bases and J by 5 bases, leaving 12 bases between them. The V gene's germline CDR1 is SEHNR and CDR2 FQNEAQ (reference sequence). The CDR3 loop spans 13 amino acids. CDR3: CASSHRDTETQYF. The CDR3 region has the DNA TGTGCCAGCAGCCACCGGGACACCGAGACCCAGTACTTC.

In regard to this clonotype: A much larger clonotype is one base distant, so this may be a read error. The chain couples TRBV12-3 or TRBV12-4 to TRBJ1-1, with D maybe TRBD1 (5 bases). This CDR3 comprises 12 residues. The CDR3 here is CASSFMDTGAFF. CDR3 bases: TGTGCCAGCAGTTTTATGGACACTGGAGCTTTCTTT.

This clonotype was picked up a small number of times. This sequence joins TRBV12-3 or TRBV12-4 and TRBJ2-2; a weak D match, TRBD2 (6 bases). There are 15 residues in the CDR3. V lost 1 base, J lost 5 bases, and 11 bases lay in between. The CDR3 is CASSLGGTETGELFF. CDR3 DNA sequence: TGTGCCAGCAGTTTAGGTGGGACTGAGACCGGGGAGCTGTTTTTT.

This clonotype was seen many times. The chain employs TRBV19 and TRBJ1-5; TRBD1 is a possible D gene (6 bases). Per germline, CDR1 LNHDA and CDR2 SQIVND (reference sequence). With 11 bases removed from V and 5 bases from J, the gap between germline ends came to 19 bases. The CDR3 extends over 14 amino acids. The CDR3 DNA follows: TGTGCCTCAAGGGGGAGGGACGGTTATCAGCCCCAGCATTTT. It translates to CASRGRDGYQPQHF.

This clonotype has at least ten counts. The chain recombines TRBV6-2 or TRBV6-3 with TRBJ1-6; tentatively, D is TRBD1 (5 bases). The ends were cut back, 4 bases at V and 10 bases at J, with 14 bases in the middle. CDR1 and CDR2 (germline): MNHEY, SVGEGT. CDR3 length equals 14 residues. The CDR3 DNA reads TGTGCCAGCAGTTTCCAGGGCGTTGGATCACCCCTCCACTTT. It codes for CASSFQGVGSPLHF.

The chain combines TRBV6-5 with TRBJ2-7, with 9 positions matching TRBD1. The CDR3 has 15 residues. Germline CDR1 reads MNHEY; CDR2 reads SVGAGI. The J segment lost 0 bases and the V segment lost 5 bases, leaving 5 bases of the junction unmatched. CDR3 amino acids: CASSPTGGSSYEQYF. CDR3 sequence (DNA): TGTGCCAGCAGTCCGACAGGGGGGAGCTCCTACGAGCAGTACTTC.

The genes are TRBV12-3 or TRBV12-4 and TRBJ2-7, with D possibly matching TRBD2 (7 bases). The V end lost 6 bases, the J end lost 0 bases, and 15 bases lay between the germline ends. CDR3 length: 15 amino acids. CDR3 DNA: TGTGCCAGCAGCCCCAGGGGAGGGATCTCCTACGAGCAGTACTTC. It is translated as CASSPRGGISYEQYF.

There are many counts of this clonotype. The rearrangement uses TRBV2 and TRBJ1-4; 7 bases match TRBD1. Germline CDR1 is SNHLY and CDR2 is FYNNEI. The length of the CDR3 is 14 residues. With V trimmed by 8 bases and J by 5 bases, 8 bases remained unmatched. Here the CDR3 reads CASLPQGLNEKLFF. The CDR3 DNA is TGTGCCAGCCTTCCACAGGGGTTAAATGAAAAACTGTTTTTT. Looking up the rest from reference TRBV2 and TRBJ1-4 gives the full variable domain: EPEVTQTPSHQVTQMGQEVILRCVPISNHLYFYWYRQILGQKVEFLVSFYNNEISEKSEIFDDQFSVERPDGSNFTLKIRSTKLEDSAMYFCASLPQGLNEKLFFGSGTQLSVL.